This T cell receptor (beta chain) was sequenced in a study of cytomegalovirus exposure and HLA in healthy donors. Findings and limits, study-wide: Published work reported that the classifier diagnosed cytomegalovirus status with high specificity and sensitivity. Several V segments, TRBV6-2 and TRBV6-3 among them, could not be told apart and were dropped. According to an earlier analysis, most TCR beta V segments yielded productive rearrangements about 87% or about 30% of the time. The authors assumed roughly uniform sequencing depth across donors for presence/absence analyses.

V gave up 2 bases and J gave up 7 bases; unmatched junction bases: 4. This CDR3 spans 14 amino acids. Germline V gene data show CDR1 as MNHNS and CDR2 as SASEGT. PCR was performed using 60 Vbeta and 13 Jbeta primers. The repertoire was sequenced with immunoSEQ multiplex PCR; TCRdb's copy has only in-frame clones and lacks some. The sample carries some 76,000 clones, around 86% recorded once. Points on this clone: What it recognizes is unknown.

The source material was PBMCs. This receptor was identified in a woman aged 25 to 45 in good health and CMV-seronegative. The chain carries TRBV6-1 and TRBJ2-1; TRBD2 agrees at 8 bases. CDR3 nucleotide sequence: TGTGCCAGCAGTGAAATCCCTAGCGGGAATGAGCAGTTCTTC. Protein sequence: CASSEIPSGNEQFF.